The 5 T cell receptor beta chains reported below all come from one sample, sequenced in a study of T cell responses to AZD1222 COVID-19 vaccine. Repertoires were generated with immunoSEQ multiplex PCR, while TCRdb's copy carries only in-frame clones and drops some. This table has about 120,000 clones, roughly 87% appearing once. The source material was peripheral blood, sampled 28 days after the second AZD1222 dose. These TCRs come from an adult who received the AZD1222 COVID-19 vaccine.

The chain joins TRBV9 to TRBJ2-4; the D is unclear. The CDR3 has 14 amino acids. Trimming took off 0 bases at V and 9 bases at J, with 13 bases between the two ends. The germline CDR1 and CDR2 sequences are SGDLS and YYNGEE. The CDR3 DNA reads as TGTGCCAGCAGCGTAGCGGTGGGCCGGAGCATTCAGTACTTC. It translates to CASSVAVGRSIQYF.

The V and J genes are TRBV27 and TRBJ1-1; 7 nucleotides agree with TRBD1. Unmatched junction bases numbered 8, after V lost 3 bases and J lost 10 bases. This CDR3 contains 13 residues. The germline gives CDR1 MNHEY, CDR2 SMNVEV (reference sequence). For the CDR3, the DNA is TGTGCCAGCAGTTTCAGGCAGGGGGGTATAGCTTTCTTT. Amino acid sequence: CASSFRQGGIAFF.

The chain recombines TRBV28 with TRBJ1-5; D call uncertain. CDR1 is MDHEN and CDR2 is SYDVKM in the germline V gene. The ends were cut back, 6 bases at V and 6 bases at J, with 12 bases in the middle. This CDR3 comprises 13 residues. CDR3 sequence (DNA): TGTGCCAGCAGGGAGATGACCTTTCAGCCCCAGCATTTT. Encoded protein: CASREMTFQPQHF.

The V gene is TRBV7-8, the J gene TRBJ1-2; no reliable D call. This CDR3 is built from 13 residues. CDR1 is SGHVS, CDR2 FQNEAQ, per germline. V dropped 1 base and J dropped 5 bases, with 8 bases sitting between them. DNA of the CDR3: TGTGCCAGCAGCTTAGGGCCTCAGTATGGCTACACCTTC. It yields the protein CASSLGPQYGYTF.

The chain is built from TRBV6-5 and TRBJ1-4; maybe TRBD1 (6 bases). Trimming left V 6 bases short and J 7 bases short, with 18 bases between. CDR3 length: 15 amino acids. Germline V lookup: CDR1 MNHEY, CDR2 SVGAGI. The CDR3 loop is CASRRTGARGEKLFF. The CDR3 bases are TGTGCCAGCAGGCGGACGGGGGCGAGGGGTGAAAAACTGTTTTTT.